Detailed here is one TCR beta chain. Its binding antigen is unknown. Base qualities are not recorded, but no much larger clone differs from it by a single base. Using the deep immunoSEQ assay, multiplex PCR amplified TCR CDR3 regions from genomic DNA. Extracted genomic DNA from each cell subset was distributed evenly across all wells of several immunoSEQ 96-well plates, and each plate was treated as a replicate. Each replicate PCR for sorted subsets received 200 ng genomic DNA, equal to 28,000 or so T cell genomes. The purified libraries were quantified using a Qubit 3.0 fluorometer, sized with a Bioanalyzer 2100, and then quantified again using the KAPA Library Quantification kit. Every immunoSEQ 96-well plate was sequenced on a dedicated single-read 150-cycle Illumina NextSeq 550 flow cell. As for the authors' bioinformatics: Because the immunoSEQ output included only junctional sequences and no quality scores, the filtering could not be the same as the filtering used for full-length reads. Sequences were annotated with PyIR, a Python wrapper for IgBLAST v1.9, and V/J genes and CDR3 were assigned using IMGT germline references. Reads with weak V/J assignments (E-value above 1e-6), missing CDR3, stop codons, out-of-frame junctions, or ambiguous translated residues were removed. V3J clonotypes were defined as sequences sharing an identical inferred V gene, J gene, and CDR3 amino acid sequence. Percentage overlap between repertoires was computed as shared unique clonotypes divided by the size of the smaller repertoire. RTK rarefaction, the Chao1 estimator, and Recon v2.1 estimates of unobserved clonotypes were used to assess repertoire richness. For all TCRbeta clonotypes obtained by the gDNA method from a handful of donors, generation probabilities were computed with OLGA. This immuneACCESS table, as held by TCRdb, lists in-frame sequences with V and J called but not all clones. Of the missing ones, under half trace to an unresolved V gene in checked studies; the others have no known cause. From that table come the V and J calls and clone size; the DNA was used to work out D and trimming. In all, the sample holds some 700,000 clones, and roughly 91% of those were seen once. About a third of the sample is held by the ten biggest clonotypes.

The donors were healthy, HIV-negative adults with no recently reported acute infections or vaccinations. All donors were Caucasian adults living in Nashville, Tennessee, USA. CD8 memory samples combined magnetically selected CD45RO+ cells with CCR7-negative CD45RA+ effector memory (TemRA) cells. After blood collection by leukapheresis, PBMCs were isolated using Ficoll-Histopaque density gradient centrifugation and then cryopreserved in the vapor phase of liquid nitrogen. Analytical flow cytometry was used to check the purity and quantity of every magnetically sorted T cell population. From each sorted fraction, genomic DNA was isolated and quantified by UV absorbance on a Nanodrop 2000c. The germline V gene provides CDR1 SGHTS and CDR2 YDEGEE. Taken from cysteine to phenylalanine, the CDR3 has 14 residues. The CDR3 DNA has 42 bases and is translated from base 1. Here V drops 5 bases and J drops 2 bases, and the junction holds 5 bases not matched to any gene.

This entry comes from a study of shared clonotypes between healthy human individuals (TCRdb year 2020). Notes on the research overall: A couple of women and a few men aged 18 to 49 years were included in the cohort. Per donor, three plates each were used for CD4 naive and CD4 memory, two for CD8 naive, and one for CD8 memory. Libraries were prepared and TCR repertoires were sequenced by different laboratories using diverse techniques, in order to increase sequencing depth and limit assay-specific biases. Leukapheresis yielded between about 0.94 and 9.5 billion PBMCs per donor. Blood TCR repertoires of five healthy adults were deeply sequenced to estimate repertoire size and the extent of clonotype sharing between individuals. Results the study describes overall, beyond this receptor: Rarefaction of sorted-subset datasets indicated incomplete sequencing despite the large sequencing depth. Only blood was sampled, and tissue TCR repertoires likely differ from those in blood. Naive subsets generally had larger estimated clonotype richness than memory subsets. Clonotypes shared by all four sorted-subset donors showed higher generation probabilities than non-shared clonotypes. Based on pairwise subsampling, the degree of clonotype sharing among donors was expected to be affected by sequencing depth. The genetic and exposure-history diversity represented was limited by the small number of donors. Sharing across a few donors was observed for about 5% of naive CD4, less than 4% of naive CD8, 2% to 2.5% of memory CD4, and about 0.39% of memory CD8 clonotypes.

The rearranged segments are TRBV5-8 and TRBJ2-3; 7 central bases correspond to TRBD1. The source material was memory CD8+ T cells from PBMCs. The cell subset or site label of this sample denotes: CD45RO+ cells pooled with CCR7-negative TemRA cells. The TCR sequence derives from a young man in good health. Some clones in this sample may be carry-over from other donors' samples. The DNA is as follows: TGTGCCAGCAGAGACAGGGCGATCACAGATACGCAGTATTTT. This yields the protein CASRDRAITDTQYF. The full variable domain, with segments outside the CDR3 supplied by the reference TRBV5-8 and TRBJ2-3 proteins, appears as EAGVTQSPTHLIKTRGQQATLRCSPISGHTSVYWYQQALGLGLQFLLWYDEGEERNRGNFPPRFSGRQFPNYSSELNVNALELEDSALYLCASRDRAITDTQYFGPGTRLTVL.